One T cell receptor beta chain is described in this entry. Its antigen is undetermined. Isolation of PBMCs gave at least 6 million cells per sample. The data originate from a study of blood T cells in healthy people across ages. Notes on the study in general: Per million T cells, TCR beta diversity dropped roughly linearly as age increased.

Alongside a J-beta primer mix, a sample-barcoded 5' primer served in a second PCR lasting about 7 to 11 cycles. TCRdb reanalysed the 5' RACE reads using MiXCR and keeps one entry per CDR3 protein. This sample carries over 1.5 million distinct CDR3 sequences, about 50% of them seen once, and the ten largest clones take 2.1%. Germline V CDR1 and CDR2: MNHEY, SMNVEV (reference sequence). The length of the CDR3 is 16 residues. The trim removed 7 bases at V and 2 bases at J, leaving 14 bases unmatched. The clonotype comes from a woman in her forties in good health. The chain joins TRBV27 to TRBJ2-7, with 7 bases that match TRBD2. Sequences were obtained from blood. This chain's CDR3 is CASTPTSVNRAYEQYF. The DNA for the CDR3 is TGTGCCAGCACCCCCACTAGCGTCAATAGAGCCTACGAGCAGTACTTC.